The present TCR beta chain was sequenced within a study of blood T cells in healthy people across ages. As concerns this clonotype: Its antigen is undetermined.

PCR was performed a second time for 7 to 11 cycles using a sample-barcoded 5' primer and a J-beta primer mix. One entry per CDR3 protein results from TCRdb running MiXCR on the 5' RACE reads. The profile shows over 1,300,000 distinct CDR3 sequences, 45% to 70% of them singletons. The CDR3 extends over 16 amino acids. Germline V gene lookup returns CDR1 SGHTA and CDR2 FQGNSA. The trim removed 5 bases at V and 5 bases at J, leaving 8 bases unmatched. Overall study findings and caveats: The fall in TCR beta diversity per million T cells was roughly linear with age.

The sequence came from a man aged 18 to 30 in good health. The chain has TRBV7-2 and TRBJ2-2, with TRBD1 matching 10 bases. Sequenced: blood. CDR3 in amino acids: CASSRRGQGRTGELFF. For the CDR3, the DNA is TGTGCCAGCAGCCGCCGGGGACAGGGGAGAACCGGGGAGCTGTTTTTT. The whole variable domain, remainder taken from reference TRBV7-2 and TRBJ2-2, is GAGVSQSPSNKVTEKGKDVELRCDPISGHTALYWYRQSLGQGLEFLIYFQGNSAPDKSGLPSDRFSAERTGGSVSTLTIQRTQQEDSAVYLCASSRRGQGRTGELFFGEGSRLTVL.